Listed here are 23 T cell receptor beta chains from one sample, sequenced in a study of blood T cell repertoires in COVID-19. Clones were sequenced by immunoSEQ multiplex PCR, and TCRdb holds only the in-frame ones, with some missing. Of 110,000 or so clones listed, 75% to 90% are singletons. Input material: peripheral blood. All receptors derive from a woman aged 40 to 50 with acute or convalescent COVID-19.

This clone was seen a few times. As DNA, the CDR3 is TGTGCCAGCAGTGAAGCGAACAGGGGGGGCACTGAAGCTTTCTTT. Its translation is CASSEANRGGTEAFF. The J gene is TRBJ1-1, the V gene TRBV2; 8 nucleotides align to TRBD1. The junction had 4 bases not matched to a gene; V was cut back by 0 bases and J by 4 bases. In germline, CDR1 is SNHLY, CDR2 FYNNEI. The CDR3 loop spans 15 amino acids.

This clone was detected only once. This chain connects TRBV6-6 to TRBJ1-1; 9 bases line up with TRBD1. Trimming took 7 bases from V and 4 from J; bases not matched to a gene: 4. The germline V gene has CDR1 MNHNY and CDR2 SVGAGI (reference sequence). This CDR3 is built from 13 residues. The DNA of the CDR3 is TGTGCCAGCACCGACAGGGGGGGCACTGAAGCTTTCTTT. Its translation: CASTDRGGTEAFF.

CDR3 amino acids: CASVTGPGGDTQYF. The CDR3 coding sequence is TGTGCCAGCGTTACGGGGCCAGGGGGGGATACGCAGTATTTT. The V and J genes are TRBV7-6 and TRBJ2-3, with a possible D match to TRBD1 (7 bases). The CDR3 totals 14 residues. V was cut by 8 bases and J by 6 bases, with 18 bases left in between. CDR1 and CDR2 from the germline V gene are SGHVS and FNYEAQ.

The CDR3 spells CASSMADRDTQYF. CDR3 DNA: TGTGCCAGCAGCATGGCTGACAGGGATACGCAGTATTTT. This chain uses TRBV5-4 with TRBJ2-3, with D possibly TRBD1 on 6 matching bases. V was cut by 4 bases and J by 6 bases, with 12 bases left in between. The CDR3 totals 13 residues. From germline, CDR1 is SGHNT and CDR2 YYREEE (reference sequence).

The chain carries TRBV5-4 and TRBJ2-3; 11 bases map to TRBD2. The trim removed 0 bases at V and 6 bases at J, leaving 12 bases unmatched. The CDR3 sequence is 18 residues long. Germline values: CDR1 SGHNT, CDR2 YYREEE (reference sequence). The CDR3: CASSLGTRSSGGRDTQYF. The CDR3 nucleotides read TGTGCCAGCAGCTTGGGGACCCGATCTAGCGGGGGGAGGGATACGCAGTATTTT.

The CDR3: CASSSSPRSSYNSPLHF. The CDR3 coding sequence is TGTGCCAGCTCATCGTCCCCAAGGAGCTCCTATAATTCACCCCTCCACTTT. The chain employs TRBV18 and TRBJ1-6; D not certain. Germline values: CDR1 KGHSH, CDR2 LQKENI. This CDR3 spans 17 amino acids. Trimming left V 5 bases short and J 0 bases short, with 14 bases between.

The CDR3 DNA reads TGTGCCATTCTCGACAGGGGCAAAAACATTCAGTACTTC. Its protein is CAILDRGKNIQYF. The gene calls are TRBV10-3 and TRBJ2-4, with 8 bases identical to TRBD1. The trim removed 9 bases at V and 3 bases at J, leaving 4 bases unmatched. This CDR3 comprises 13 residues. CDR1 is ENHRY and CDR2 is SYGVKD in the germline V gene.

In regard to this clone: Within the sample, other DNA sequences also encode this same CDR3. The chain uses TRBV5-1 and TRBJ2-7; tentative D call: TRBD1 (6 bases). The CDR3 contains 14 residues. Trimming took 2 bases from V and 1 from J, leaving 10 bases between them. Germline CDR1 reads SGHRS; CDR2 reads YFSETQ. The CDR3: CASSLVGGSYEQYF. In DNA, the CDR3 is TGCGCCAGCAGCTTAGTAGGGGGTTCCTACGAGCAGTACTTC.

The chain uses TRBV3-1 (or the pseudogene TRBV3-2) and TRBJ2-7, with 11 bases that match TRBD2. CDR1 and CDR2 from the germline V gene are LGHDT and YNNKEL (reference sequence). Losses at the gene ends were 3 bases for V and 3 bases for J; bases not matched to a gene: 7. The CDR3 sequence is 16 residues long. CDR3 coding DNA: TGTGCCAGCAGCCATCAACGCACTAGCGGGGGCTACGAGCAGTACTTC. Protein sequence: CASSHQRTSGGYEQYF.

This clone was found once. The rearrangement joins TRBV5-4 to TRBJ2-3; 12 bases fit TRBD2. The CDR3 runs to 14 residues. Unmatched junction bases numbered 3, after V lost 4 bases and J lost 6 bases. The germline V gene encodes CDR1 SGHNT and CDR2 YYREEE (reference sequence). CDR3 residues: CASSRLAGVDTQYF. The CDR3 DNA is TGTGCCAGCAGCCGACTAGCGGGGGTGGATACGCAGTATTTT.

The sample holds one count of this clone. This chain connects TRBV6-1 to TRBJ1-2, with D tentatively TRBD1 (6 bases). The ends were cut back, 5 bases at V and 4 bases at J, with 14 bases in the middle. Germline V CDR1 and CDR2: MNHNS, SASEGT. The CDR3 totals 14 residues. The CDR3, as DNA: TGTGCCAGCAGTTCAGGACAGTCCCTCTATGGCTACACCTTC. Translated, it gives CASSSGQSLYGYTF.

The J gene is TRBJ1-2, the V gene TRBV15, with TRBD1 matching 10 bases. From germline, CDR1 is LNHNV and CDR2 YYDKDF (reference sequence). This CDR3 has 14 residues. The junction had 4 bases not matched to a gene; V was cut back by 1 base and J by 8 bases. This CDR3 reads CATSRGQGARGYTF. The DNA for the CDR3 is TGTGCCACCAGCAGAGGACAGGGGGCGCGGGGCTACACCTTC.

This chain connects TRBV6-5 to TRBJ1-5, with 7 bases identical to TRBD1. CDR3 size: 14 residues. CDR1 and CDR2 (germline): MNHEY, SVGAGI. V shed 6 bases and J 9 bases; nucleotides not matched to a gene: 11. For the CDR3, the DNA is TGTGCCAGCAGAATGGGACAGTATGATCCGCCCCAGCATTTT. Translation gives CASRMGQYDPPQHF.

The chain couples TRBV30 to TRBJ2-4, with TRBD1 matching over 7 bases. Germline V gives CDR1 GTSNPN, CDR2 SVGIG (reference sequence). V was clipped by 2 bases and J by 8 bases; unmatched bases: 3. The CDR3 sequence is 12 residues long. DNA for the CDR3: TGTGCCTGGAGTCCGACAGGGCACATTCAGTACTTC. Protein sequence: CAWSPTGHIQYF.

The J gene is TRBJ2-7, the V gene TRBV12-5; TRBD2 matches at 9 bases. CDR1 is LGHNT, CDR2 FRNRAP, per germline. The CDR3 is made up of 16 amino acids. V trimming: 0 bases; J trimming: 2 bases; junction bases outside the gene matches: 5. CDR3 loop: CASGLVSSGGPYEQYF. The CDR3 coding sequence is TGTGCTAGTGGTTTGGTCTCCAGCGGGGGGCCCTACGAGCAGTACTTC. Full variable domain (outside the CDR3, taken from reference TRBV12-5 and TRBJ2-7): DARVTQTPRHKVTEMGQEVTMRCQPILGHNTVFWYRQTMMQGLELLAYFRNRAPLDDSGMPKDRFSAEMPDATLATLKIQPSEPRDSAVYFCASGLVSSGGPYEQYFGPGTRLTVT.

The DNA of the CDR3 is TGTGCCAGCAGCTTGTTCGGGACTGGAAACACCATATATTTT. Translated: CASSLFGTGNTIYF. The genes are TRBV5-6 and TRBJ1-3, with D unresolved. Per germline, CDR1 SGHDT and CDR2 YYEEEE. The CDR3 runs to 14 residues. V gave up 1 base and J gave up 2 bases, with 7 bases separating them.

The J gene is TRBJ2-2, the V gene TRBV7-9; 7 bases match TRBD1. The CDR3 is made up of 15 amino acids. With V trimmed by 7 bases and J by 4 bases, 9 bases remained unmatched. CDR1 is SEHNR, CDR2 FQNEAQ, per germline (reference sequence). The chain's CDR3 is CASNRRQGATGELFF. In DNA form, the CDR3 reads TGTGCCAGCAACCGGCGACAGGGCGCCACCGGGGAGCTGTTTTTT.

The gene calls are TRBV7-2 and TRBJ1-2, with D possibly being TRBD1 (6 bases). From germline, CDR1 is SGHTA and CDR2 FQGNSA. The germline V and J ends were trimmed by 3 bases and 8 bases, with 16 bases remaining between them. The CDR3 is 14 amino acids. The CDR3 DNA follows: TGTGCCAGCAGCTTTGGGGCAGGGGATCGGGGCTACACCTTC. This encodes CASSFGAGDRGYTF.

The genes are TRBV5-6 and TRBJ1-1, with 9 bases lining up with TRBD1. The CDR3 consists of 16 residues. Trimming took 1 base from V and 4 from J; bases not matched to a gene: 8. Germline V gene sequence: CDR1 SGHDT, CDR2 YYEEEE. Here the CDR3 DNA reads TGTGCCAGCAGCTTGCGACGTAACAGGGGGCCCACTGAAGCTTTCTTT. It codes for CASSLRRNRGPTEAFF.

A single count supports this clone. This chain uses TRBV7-6 with TRBJ2-7; 14 bases fit TRBD2. CDR3 size: 15 residues. Trimming removed 2 bases from V and 5 bases from J; junction bases left unmatched: 2. Germline V gives CDR1 SGHVS, CDR2 FNYEAQ. CDR3 sequence (DNA): TGTGCCAGCAGCTTATCGACTAGCGGGGGGGACGAGCAGTACTTC. It specifies CASSLSTSGGDEQYF.

The chain joins TRBV6-2 or TRBV6-3 to TRBJ2-3; TRBD1 matches at 7 bases. The CDR3 totals 16 residues. CDR1 and CDR2 (germline): MNHEY, SVGEGT. Trimming removed 2 bases from V and 2 bases from J; junction bases left unmatched: 7. The CDR3 DNA reads as TGTGCCAGCAGTTACCAGACAGGGTACCCCACAGATACGCAGTATTTT. This gives the protein CASSYQTGYPTDTQYF.

The CDR3 protein is CASSYSGSTEAFF. The CDR3 DNA follows: TGTGCCAGCAGTTACTCAGGGAGCACTGAAGCTTTCTTT. V and J are TRBV6-5 and TRBJ1-1; D remains ambiguous. Trimming stripped 0 bases from V and 4 bases from J, with 6 bases between. CDR1 and CDR2 from the germline V gene are MNHEY and SVGAGI. The CDR3 has 13 amino acids.

This clone was observed a few times. This chain uses TRBV3-1 (or the pseudogene TRBV3-2) with TRBJ1-5, with D tentatively TRBD1 (6 bases). V lost 8 bases and J 1 base, leaving 15 bases between the germline ends. This CDR3 comprises 15 residues. Germline CDR1 reads LGHDT; CDR2 reads YNNKEL (reference sequence). The CDR3 loop is CASGIGGTSNQPQHF. The CDR3 DNA is TGTGCCAGCGGAATAGGGGGAACCAGCAATCAGCCCCAGCATTTT.